The 29 T cell receptor beta chains below were found in one sample sequenced in a study of response to subunit inactivated influenza vaccine. Using its own MiXCR run on the RT-PCR reads, TCRdb lists one record per CDR3 protein. The data contain 300,000 to 350,000 distinct CDR3 sequences, just over 20% of them singletons. Specimen: PBMCs from blood, collected approximately 20 months after vaccination. The receptor set was obtained from a man between 50 and 69 years old who received an inactivated influenza vaccine.

The table lists this clonotype with many counts. The chain carries TRBV28 and TRBJ1-1; D might be TRBD1 (6 bases). Trimming removed 5 bases at V and 1 base at J, with 11 bases between. Germline values: CDR1 MDHEN, CDR2 SYDVKM. The CDR3 totals 14 residues. As DNA, the CDR3 is TGTGCCAGCAGTCCGGGACACCCGAACACTGAAGCTTTCTTT. Its protein product is CASSPGHPNTEAFF.

This clonotype was counted ten times or more. The chain uses TRBV6-5 and TRBJ1-4, with TRBD1 matching 7 bases. The trim removed 6 bases at V and 6 bases at J, leaving 1 base unmatched. Germline V lookup: CDR1 MNHEY, CDR2 SVGAGI. The CDR3 has 12 amino acids. CDR3 nucleotide sequence: TGTGCCAGCAGAACAGGGGATGAAAAACTGTTTTTT. Residues: CASRTGDEKLFF.

This clonotype was seen only a few times. This chain links TRBV10-3 with TRBJ1-1; no clear D. Germline V gene lookup returns CDR1 ENHRY and CDR2 SYGVKD. The CDR3 extends over 13 amino acids. Trimming took off 3 bases at V and 0 bases at J, with 5 bases between the two ends. The CDR3 here is CAISDSLNTEAFF. CDR3 nucleotide sequence: TGTGCCATCAGTGACTCTCTGAACACTGAAGCTTTCTTT.

The chain recombines TRBV30 with TRBJ1-2; D not certain. Germline V CDR1 and CDR2: GTSNPN, SVGIG (reference sequence). This CDR3 region has 14 residues. The V end lost 1 base, the J end lost 4 bases, and 13 bases lay between the germline ends. In nucleotides, the CDR3 is TGTGCCTGGAGTGGGACCTTATCTTTCTATGGCTACACCTTC. This translates into CAWSGTLSFYGYTF.

This clonotype was seen ten or more times. The chain uses TRBV12-3 or TRBV12-4 and TRBJ2-1, with D perhaps matching TRBD1 (5 bases). V lost 3 bases, J lost 2 bases, and 14 bases lay in between. The CDR3 loop spans 16 amino acids. In DNA, the CDR3 is TGTGCCAGCAGTTTGCGTGCAGGGATCACCTACAATGAGCAGTTCTTC. Its protein product is CASSLRAGITYNEQFF.

The chain uses TRBV11-2 and TRBJ2-1, with 12 bases that match TRBD2. CDR3 length equals 18 residues. Trimming cost V 1 base and J 6 bases; bases outside gene matches: 10. Germline V gene data show CDR1 as SGHAT and CDR2 as FQNNGV. The CDR3 sequence is CASSLVFLAGGRGNEQFF. For the CDR3, the DNA is TGTGCCAGCAGCTTAGTTTTCCTAGCGGGAGGGAGGGGCAATGAGCAGTTCTTC.

This clonotype was observed a handful of times. The chain joins TRBV18 to TRBJ1-5, with 7 bases that match TRBD1. J lost 4 bases, V lost 5 bases, and 2 bases had no gene match. Germline V gene data show CDR1 as KGHSH and CDR2 as LQKENI. The CDR3 spans 13 residues. Here the CDR3 reads CASSAQGNQPQHF. CDR3 sequence (DNA): TGTGCCAGCTCAGCACAGGGGAATCAGCCCCAGCATTTT.

This clonotype was observed a handful of times. The junction differs from germline at one of its ends, possibly a read error. The chain links TRBV5-6 to TRBJ2-2; the D is unclear. Germline V gives CDR1 SGHDT, CDR2 YYEEEE. The CDR3 has 13 residues. Here the CDR3 DNA reads TGTGCCAGCAGCTTTGGAACCACCAGGGAGCTGTTTTTT. Translating gives CASSFGTTRELFF.

The chain recombines TRBV9 with TRBJ1-1; perhaps TRBD1 as D (6 bases). V lost 0 bases and J 11 bases, leaving 14 bases between the germline ends. The CDR3 is 13 amino acids. Per the germline V gene, CDR1 is SGDLS and CDR2 is YYNGEE. The CDR3 coding sequence is TGTGCCAGCAGCGTAGAAGGGGGAAGAGTTGCTTTCTTT. This gives the protein CASSVEGGRVAFF.

This clonotype was found many times. This chain joins TRBV6-1 and TRBJ1-2, with TRBD1 identical over 8 bases. Germline CDR1 MNHNS, CDR2 SASEGT. V was pared by 5 bases and J by 8 bases, with 13 bases of the junction left unmatched. The length of the CDR3 is 15 residues. The CDR3 loop reads CASSPRDRRLGGYTF. The CDR3 DNA is TGTGCCAGCAGTCCCCGGGACAGGCGCCTGGGAGGCTACACCTTC.

This clonotype appeared a few times. The J gene is TRBJ2-1, the V gene TRBV12-3 or TRBV12-4, with D possibly being TRBD1 or TRBD2 (7 bases each). V was shortened by 7 bases and J by 10 bases, with 20 bases between the two germline ends. The CDR3 runs to 14 residues. Written as DNA, the CDR3 is TGTGCCAGCACCCCGACAGGGCCGGGAGGCGAGCAGTTCTTC. Translation: CASTPTGPGGEQFF.

This rearrangement joins TRBV29-1 to TRBJ2-7, with D possibly called TRBD1 or TRBD2 (5 bases each). This CDR3 is 13 amino acids long. V was shortened by 1 base and J by 4 bases, with 11 bases between the two germline ends. From germline, CDR1 is SQVTM and CDR2 ANQGSEA. The CDR3 loop is CSVEVRGRYEQYF. CDR3 bases: TGCAGCGTTGAAGTGAGGGGTCGGTACGAGCAGTACTTC.

V is TRBV2 and J is TRBJ2-3; 16 bases map to TRBD2. The germline V gene encodes CDR1 SNHLY and CDR2 FYNNEI. The ends lost 6 bases at V and 3 bases at J; junction bases unmatched: 3. The CDR3 is 16 amino acids. The CDR3 protein is CASRTGLAGGTDTQYF. CDR3 coding DNA: TGTGCCAGCAGAACGGGACTAGCGGGGGGGACAGATACGCAGTATTTT.

The chain links TRBV20-1 to TRBJ1-2; 10 bases line up with TRBD1. The trim removed 6 bases at V and 8 bases at J, leaving 12 bases unmatched. This CDR3 is 14 amino acids long. From germline, CDR1 is DFQATT and CDR2 SNEGSKA (reference sequence). The CDR3 nucleotides read TGCAGTGCCTTGACAGGGGGCGCGTCGGGAGGCTACACCTTC. Amino acids: CSALTGGASGGYTF.

The chain joins TRBV7-3 to TRBJ1-1; D is perhaps TRBD1 (6 bases). CDR1 SGHTA and CDR2 FQGTGA come from the germline V gene. The CDR3 extends over 12 amino acids. V was shortened by 5 bases and J by 8 bases, with 12 bases between the two germline ends. The CDR3 is CASSEAGTEAFF. Here the CDR3 DNA reads TGTGCCAGCAGCGAAGCCGGGACAGAAGCTTTCTTT.

This clonotype was counted only a few times. The V gene is TRBV13, the J gene TRBJ1-4; D not certain. This CDR3 is built from 13 residues. Germline loops: CDR1 PRHDT, CDR2 FYEKMQ (reference sequence). Trimming left V 2 bases short and J 4 bases short, with 5 bases between. The CDR3, as DNA: TGTGCCAGCAGCTTACGGGATAATGAAAAACTGTTTTTT. It specifies CASSLRDNEKLFF.

J is TRBJ2-7 and V is TRBV4-1; tentative D call: TRBD2 (6 bases). This CDR3 spans 15 amino acids. CDR1 is MGHRA and CDR2 is YSYEKL in the germline V gene. The V end lost 0 bases, the J end lost 4 bases, and 13 bases lay between the germline ends. For the CDR3, the DNA is TGCGCCAGCAGCCAAGAGAGGTGGGGACTTTACGAGCAGTACTTC. Translation gives CASSQERWGLYEQYF.

This clonotype was observed a handful of times. CDR3 sequence: CASSLSGGLIQTQYF. The CDR3 DNA sequence: TGCGCCAGCAGCTTGTCAGGGGGCCTTATACAGACCCAGTACTTC. The chain couples TRBV5-1 to TRBJ2-5; 8 bases map to TRBD1. CDR3 length equals 15 residues. With 1 base clipped from V and 6 bases from J, the junction kept 8 bases outside the gene matches. CDR1 SGHRS and CDR2 YFSETQ come from the germline V gene. The full variable domain, in which reference TRBV5-1 and TRBJ2-5 provide the parts outside the CDR3, is KAGVTQTPRYLIKTRGQQVTLSCSPISGHRSVSWYQQTPGQGLQFLFEYFSETQRNKGNFPGRFSGRQFSNSRSEMNVSTLELGDSALYLCASSLSGGLIQTQYFGPGTRLLVL.

The sample holds a few counts of this clonotype. This chain connects TRBV20-1 to TRBJ2-1, with 9 bases matching TRBD1. V lost 5 bases, J lost 5 bases, and 1 base stayed unmatched. This CDR3 comprises 12 residues. The germline gives CDR1 DFQATT, CDR2 SNEGSKA (reference sequence). The CDR3: CSAYRGHNEQFF. CDR3 bases: TGCAGTGCTTACAGGGGGCACAATGAGCAGTTCTTC.

J is TRBJ1-2 and V is TRBV4-1, with a weak D call TRBD1 (6 bases). CDR3 length: 18 amino acids. Trimming cost V 0 bases and J 4 bases, with 21 bases left between them. Germline V gene data show CDR1 as MGHRA and CDR2 as YSYEKL. This CDR3 reads CASSQDQTAGGAAYGYTF. The CDR3 DNA sequence: TGCGCCAGCAGCCAAGACCAGACCGCGGGGGGCGCAGCCTATGGCTACACCTTC.

This clonotype was seen only a few times. The genes are TRBV7-8 and TRBJ1-4, with 8 positions matching TRBD1. J was trimmed by 7 bases and V by 0 bases; bases with no gene match: 13. Germline V CDR1 and CDR2: SGHVS, FQNEAQ. This CDR3 is 18 amino acids long. The CDR3 nucleotides are TGTGCCAGCAGCTTAGCGGGGACAGGACCCAGGAGTGGTGAAAAACTGTTTTTT. Translating gives CASSLAGTGPRSGEKLFF. The complete variable domain, with remaining parts taken from reference TRBV7-8 and TRBJ1-4, reads GAGVSQSPRYKVAKRGQDVALRCDPISGHVSLFWYQQALGQGPEFLTYFQNEAQLDKSGLPSDRFFAERPEGSVSTLKIQRTQQEDSAVYLCASSLAGTGPRSGEKLFFGSGTQLSVL.

The chain recombines TRBV7-2 with TRBJ2-1; 7 nucleotides align to TRBD2. J was trimmed by 0 bases and V by 1 base; bases with no gene match: 3. Per germline, CDR1 SGHTA and CDR2 FQGNSA. This CDR3 spans 16 amino acids. The CDR3 sequence: CASSLVGLDSYNEQFF. In nucleotides, the CDR3 is TGTGCCAGCAGCTTAGTAGGACTAGACTCCTACAATGAGCAGTTCTTC.

The sample holds many counts of this clonotype. The chain is built from TRBV15 and TRBJ2-7; 9 nucleotides line up with TRBD1. J lost 5 bases, V lost 6 bases, and 11 bases had no gene match. This CDR3 comprises 15 residues. Per the germline V gene, CDR1 is LNHNV and CDR2 is YYDKDF (reference sequence). The CDR3 region is CATSRGGQGIDEQYF. The CDR3 bases are TGTGCCACCAGTCGCGGAGGACAGGGGATCGACGAGCAGTACTTC.

J is TRBJ2-5 and V is TRBV18, with a weak D call TRBD1 (5 bases). Deletions cut 1 base from V and 1 base from J, with 13 bases between. Germline CDR1 and CDR2: KGHSH and LQKENI. The CDR3 consists of 16 residues. The CDR3 DNA reads as TGTGCCAGCTCACCACGGCCAGGGCGATCCCAAGAGACCCAGTACTTC. It encodes CASSPRPGRSQETQYF.

In its sample, this clonotype was seen a few times. The CDR3 sequence is CASSVDRLLSYEQYF. Written as DNA, the CDR3 is TGCGCCAGCAGCGTCGACAGGTTGCTCTCCTACGAGCAGTACTTC. The V and J genes are TRBV5-1 and TRBJ2-7, with TRBD1 as a possible D gene (6 bases). V lost 4 bases to trimming and J lost 0 bases, with 14 bases between them. This CDR3 comprises 15 residues. Germline V CDR1 and CDR2: SGHRS, YFSETQ.

This clonotype showed up just a few times. This sequence joins TRBV28 and TRBJ2-7; D perhaps matches TRBD1 (6 bases). Germline CDR1 reads MDHEN; CDR2 reads SYDVKM. Trimming stripped 6 bases from V and 2 bases from J, with 11 bases between. The CDR3 is 13 residues long. CDR3: CASSSTGTYEQYF. CDR3 bases: TGTGCCAGCAGCTCTACAGGGACCTACGAGCAGTACTTC. Filled out from reference TRBV28 and TRBJ2-7, the complete variable domain reads DVKVTQSSRYLVKRTGEKVFLECVQDMDHENMFWYRQDPGLGLRLIYFSYDVKMKEKGDIPEGYSVSREKKERFSLILESASTNQTSMYLCASSSTGTYEQYFGPGTRLTVT.

This clonotype has more than one count but fewer than ten. J is TRBJ2-3 and V is TRBV12-3 or TRBV12-4; no reliable D call. V gave up 3 bases and J gave up 4 bases, with 11 bases separating them. The CDR3 covers 14 residues. The CDR3 reads CASSLAQKSDTQYF. The CDR3 DNA reads as TGTGCCAGCAGTTTGGCCCAGAAATCAGATACGCAGTATTTT.

The J gene is TRBJ2-5, the V gene TRBV5-1, with 8 bases lining up with TRBD1. The trim removed 1 base at V and 3 bases at J, leaving 5 bases unmatched. Germline CDR1 and CDR2: SGHRS and YFSETQ. This CDR3 contains 15 residues. The CDR3 DNA reads as TGCGCCAGCAGCTTGAATCCGGGACAGGAAGAGACCCAGTACTTC. Its protein is CASSLNPGQEETQYF. Variable domain in full (rest from reference TRBV5-1 and TRBJ2-5): KAGVTQTPRYLIKTRGQQVTLSCSPISGHRSVSWYQQTPGQGLQFLFEYFSETQRNKGNFPGRFSGRQFSNSRSEMNVSTLELGDSALYLCASSLNPGQEETQYFGPGTRLLVL.

This clonotype has a handful of counts. V gene TRBV11-2 combines with J gene TRBJ2-3, with 13 bases matching TRBD2. The J segment lost 6 bases and the V segment lost 8 bases, leaving 2 bases of the junction unmatched. Germline V gene lookup returns CDR1 SGHAT and CDR2 FQNNGV. The length of the CDR3 is 13 residues. Here the CDR3 reads CASGTSGADTQYF. In nucleotides, the CDR3 is TGTGCCAGCGGGACTAGCGGGGCGGATACGCAGTATTTT.